These 15 T cell receptor beta chains were sequenced from one sample in a study of T cells in Graves' hyperthyroidism and ophthalmopathy. There were TCR beta CDR3 regions amplified from RNA transcripts. With the HTBI primer set, the TCR CDR3 went through a first round of RT-PCR. TCRdb re-called the multiplex PCR reads with MiXCR, one entry per CDR3 protein. The top ten clones hold approximately 15% of a sample with fewer than 900,000 distinct CDR3 sequences, over 15% of them seen once. Sequenced material: blood. These receptor sequences come from a woman aged 45 to 65 with Graves' hyperthyroidism that later progressed to Graves' ophthalmopathy.

This clonotype has only a few counts. J is TRBJ1-4 and V is TRBV2; D ambiguous. The CDR3 contains 14 residues. V dropped 2 bases and J dropped 5 bases, with 9 bases sitting between them. The germline V gene has CDR1 SNHLY and CDR2 FYNNEI. The CDR3 reads CASSEPGGNEKLFF. The CDR3 region has the DNA TGTGCCAGCAGTGAACCTGGCGGGAATGAAAAACTGTTTTTT.

In this sample, this clonotype turned up a few times. The V and J genes are TRBV20-1 and TRBJ1-1; D possibly corresponds to TRBD1 (6 bases). This CDR3 has 12 residues. Germline V gives CDR1 DFQATT, CDR2 SNEGSKA (reference sequence). CDR3 sequence: CSLRGTPPQAFF. CDR3 DNA: TGCAGCCTAAGGGGGACACCACCTCAGGCTTTCTTT.

The rearrangement links TRBV18 to TRBJ1-4; D possibly corresponds to TRBD1 (5 bases). From germline, CDR1 is KGHSH and CDR2 LQKENI. This CDR3 contains 16 residues. The V and J ends lost 6 bases and 2 bases respectively, with 16 bases between them. The chain's CDR3 is CASSDGGRLTNEKLFF. CDR3 DNA sequence: TGTGCCAGCTCGGACGGGGGAAGGCTCACTAATGAAAAACTGTTTTTT.

Ten or more counts support this clonotype. The chain is built from TRBV6-5 and TRBJ1-4; D is unresolved. Germline CDR1 is MNHEY and CDR2 is SVGAGI. Trimming cost V 2 bases and J 0 bases, with 4 bases left between them. The CDR3 has 14 residues. The CDR3 reads CASSYGATNEKLFF. For the CDR3, the DNA is TGTGCCAGCAGTTACGGGGCAACTAATGAAAAACTGTTTTTT.

The chain joins TRBV9 to TRBJ2-4; 11 bases agree with TRBD1. Germline-derived CDR1 and CDR2 are SGDLS and YYNGEE. V lost 3 bases, J lost 7 bases, and 3 bases stayed unmatched. The CDR3 runs 14 residues. This CDR3 is CASSDRDRGNIQYF. CDR3 sequence (DNA): TGTGCCAGCAGCGACCGGGACAGGGGGAACATTCAGTACTTC.

This clonotype appeared many times. The genes are TRBV20-1 and TRBJ1-5; D is ambiguous. The V gene lost 0 bases and the J gene lost 6 bases, with 6 bases spanning the gap. Germline lookup yields CDR1 DFQATT and CDR2 SNEGSKA (reference sequence). The CDR3 sequence is 12 residues long. The CDR3 DNA is TGCAGTGCTAGAGATAAAGGTCAGCCCCAGCATTTT. Protein: CSARDKGQPQHF.

This clonotype was recorded many times. The chain couples TRBV11-2 to TRBJ2-1; TRBD1 matches 8 bases. This CDR3 region has 14 residues. Germline V gene data show CDR1 as SGHAT and CDR2 as FQNNGV. The junction had 7 bases not matched to a gene; V was cut back by 6 bases and J by 6 bases. The CDR3 nucleotides are TGTGCCAGCAGGGAGACAGGGGACTCCAATGAGCAGTTCTTC. It encodes CASRETGDSNEQFF.

This clonotype came up many times. The chain recombines TRBV2 with TRBJ2-7; D is perhaps TRBD1 (5 bases). Germline CDR1 and CDR2: SNHLY and FYNNEI. Trimming took 2 bases from V and 0 from J, leaving 14 bases between them. The CDR3 runs to 16 residues. CDR3 nucleotides: TGTGCCAGCAGTGAAAGGGTTGGCAGGGACTCCTACGAGCAGTACTTC. Translation gives CASSERVGRDSYEQYF.

The V gene is TRBV5-1, the J gene TRBJ2-7, with D possibly TRBD1 on 6 matching bases. CDR3 length: 14 amino acids. V was trimmed by 4 bases and J by 8 bases, leaving 19 bases between them. CDR1 is SGHRS, CDR2 YFSETQ, per germline. The CDR3 loop is CASSMDAQGKKQYF. As DNA, the CDR3 is TGCGCCAGCAGCATGGACGCACAGGGAAAAAAGCAGTACTTC.

Concerning this clonotype itself: A much larger clone is a single base away; this may be a read error. This rearrangement joins TRBV3-1 to TRBJ1-4; maybe TRBD1 (5 bases). The CDR3 covers 14 residues. Per the germline V gene, CDR1 is LGHDT and CDR2 is YNNKEL (reference sequence). CDR3 coding DNA: TGTACCAGCAGCCAAGACTGGGGACATGAAAAACTGTTTTTT. It codes for CTSSQDWGHEKLFF.

This chain links TRBV5-1 with TRBJ2-3; 8 bases map to TRBD1. The CDR3 contains 14 residues. Per the germline V gene, CDR1 is SGHRS and CDR2 is YFSETQ. V trimming: 5 bases; J trimming: 2 bases; junction bases outside the gene matches: 4. CDR3 DNA sequence: TGCGCCAGCAGTCCGGACAGGGTCACAGATACGCAGTATTTT. Its protein is CASSPDRVTDTQYF.

This clonotype was seen ten or more times. CDR3 loop: CASSQVQGVHGYTF. The CDR3 coding sequence is TGTGCCAGCAGCCAAGTACAGGGGGTGCATGGCTACACCTTC. The chain carries TRBV3-1 and TRBJ1-2; 8 nucleotides match TRBD1. V dropped 1 base and J dropped 6; count of bases not matched to a gene: 4. This CDR3 contains 14 residues. Germline V CDR1 and CDR2: LGHDT, YNNKEL (reference sequence).

Details on this clonotype: No conserved phenylalanine or tryptophan ends this CDR3, so it is likely a read error. The J gene is TRBJ1-6, the V gene TRBV6-6; D uncertain. The V gene lost 0 bases and the J gene lost 6 bases, with 9 bases spanning the gap. The CDR3 is made up of 15 amino acids. CDR1 MNHNY and CDR2 SVGAGI come from the germline V gene (reference sequence). The CDR3 nucleotides are TGTGCCAGCAGTTACTCGATTTGGGGTAATTCACCCCTCCACGTT. Translation: CASSYSIWGNSPLHV.

This clonotype was observed at least ten times. The chain is built from TRBV20-1 and TRBJ2-7; the D call may be TRBD1 or TRBD2 (5 bases each). The germline V gene encodes CDR1 DFQATT and CDR2 SNEGSKA (reference sequence). V lost 4 bases and J 2 bases, leaving 15 bases between the germline ends. The CDR3 consists of 14 residues. This chain's CDR3 is CSAKGPTSTYEQYF. The DNA for the CDR3 is TGCAGTGCTAAGGGACCTACCTCCACCTACGAGCAGTACTTC.

This clonotype was observed a handful of times. The chain joins TRBV27 to TRBJ2-3; D might be TRBD1 or TRBD2, each matching 5 bases. The CDR3 is 18 residues long. Trimming removed 0 bases from V and 6 bases from J, with 22 bases in between. Germline lookup yields CDR1 MNHEY and CDR2 SMNVEV (reference sequence). The CDR3 DNA reads as TGTGCCAGCAGTTTATCTTATTACCGGGCCTCCGAGGGGGATACGCAGTATTTT. Translated: CASSLSYYRASEGDTQYF.